This T cell receptor beta chain was recorded in a study of blood T cells in healthy people across ages. This clonotype has ten or more counts. Peripheral blood, around 9.4 milliliters per donor, was collected. A second PCR, run for roughly 7 to 12 cycles, used a sample-barcoded 5' primer plus a J-beta primer mix. TCRdb reprocessed the 5' RACE reads with MiXCR, giving one entry per CDR3 protein. The data hold about 620,000 distinct CDR3 sequences, with over 40% observed a single time. The V gene lost 4 bases and the J gene lost 4 bases, with 11 bases spanning the gap. Germline loops: CDR1 MDHEN, CDR2 SYDVKM. This CDR3 comprises 13 residues.

Sample: blood. The rearrangement uses TRBV28 and TRBJ2-7, with D uncertain. The sequence derives from a woman over 75 in good health. The CDR3 DNA sequence: TGTGCCAGCAGTTCCTCAATACGGTACGAGCAGTACTTC. Translation gives CASSSSIRYEQYF.